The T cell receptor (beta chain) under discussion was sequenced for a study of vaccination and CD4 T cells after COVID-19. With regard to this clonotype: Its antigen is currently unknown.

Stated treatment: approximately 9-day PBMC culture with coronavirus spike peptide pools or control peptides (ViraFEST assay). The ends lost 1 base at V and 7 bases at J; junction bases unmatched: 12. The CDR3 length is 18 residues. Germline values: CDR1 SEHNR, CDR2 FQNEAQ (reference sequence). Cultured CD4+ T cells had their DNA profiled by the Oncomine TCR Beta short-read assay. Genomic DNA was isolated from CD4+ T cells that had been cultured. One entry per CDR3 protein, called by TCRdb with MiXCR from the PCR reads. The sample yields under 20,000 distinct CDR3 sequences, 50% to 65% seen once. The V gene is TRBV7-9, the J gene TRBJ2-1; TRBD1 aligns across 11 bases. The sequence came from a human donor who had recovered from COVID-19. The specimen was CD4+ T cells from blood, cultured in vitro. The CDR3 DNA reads TGTGCCAGCAGCTTAGTCGGGTCCCGGGACAGGGGGTGGAATGAGCAGTTCTTC. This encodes CASSLVGSRDRGWNEQFF.